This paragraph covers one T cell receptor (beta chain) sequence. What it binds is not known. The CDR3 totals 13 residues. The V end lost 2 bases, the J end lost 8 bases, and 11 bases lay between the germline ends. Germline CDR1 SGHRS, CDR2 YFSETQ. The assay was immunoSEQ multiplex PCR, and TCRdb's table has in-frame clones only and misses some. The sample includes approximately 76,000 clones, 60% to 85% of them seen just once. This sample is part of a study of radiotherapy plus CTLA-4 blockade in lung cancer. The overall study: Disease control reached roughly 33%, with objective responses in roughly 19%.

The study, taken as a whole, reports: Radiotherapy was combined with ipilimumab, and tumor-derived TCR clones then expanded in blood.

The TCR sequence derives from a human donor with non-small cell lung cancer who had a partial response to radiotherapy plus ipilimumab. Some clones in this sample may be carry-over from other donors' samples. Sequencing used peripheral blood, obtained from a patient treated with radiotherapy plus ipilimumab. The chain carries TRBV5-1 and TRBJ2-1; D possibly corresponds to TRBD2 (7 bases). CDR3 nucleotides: TGCGCCAGCAGCTTTGGCGGGGGCTATGAGCAGTTCTTC. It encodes CASSFGGGYEQFF.